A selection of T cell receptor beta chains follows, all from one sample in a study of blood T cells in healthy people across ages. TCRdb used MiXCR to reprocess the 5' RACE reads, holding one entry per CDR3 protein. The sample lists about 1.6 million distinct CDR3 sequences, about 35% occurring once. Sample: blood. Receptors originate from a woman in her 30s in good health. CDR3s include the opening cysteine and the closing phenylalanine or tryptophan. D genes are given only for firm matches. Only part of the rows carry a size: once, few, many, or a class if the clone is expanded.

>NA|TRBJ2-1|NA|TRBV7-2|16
TGTGCCAGCAGCTTGAAGACAGAGCTAGGGTACAATGAGCAGTTCTTC
CASSLKTELGYNEQFF
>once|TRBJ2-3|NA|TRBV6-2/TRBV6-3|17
TGTGCCAGCAGTCCCGTTTTTGCCTCTGAAATCGATTCTTGGCAGTATTTT
CASSPVFASEIDSWQYF
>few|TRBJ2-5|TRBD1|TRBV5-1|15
TGCGCCAGCAGCAGTAGACAGGGGGCCATGGAGACCCAGTACTTC
CASSSRQGAMETQYF
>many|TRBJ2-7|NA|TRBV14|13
TGTGCCAGCAGCCAATCCACACCCTACGAGCAGTACTTC
CASSQSTPYEQYF
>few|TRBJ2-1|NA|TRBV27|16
TGTGCCAGCAGTTTAGGACAGCTACCCCTCTACAATGAGCAGTTCTTC
CASSLGQLPLYNEQFF
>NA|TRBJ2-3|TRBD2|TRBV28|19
TGTGCCAGCAGTTTAGTATCCGTGGGACTAGCGGGGGGGCAAGATACGCAGTATTTT
CASSLVSVGLAGGQDTQYF
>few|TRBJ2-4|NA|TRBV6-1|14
TGTGCCAGCAGTAGAGAGGGAAAAAGGAACATTCAGTACTTC
CASSREGKRNIQYF
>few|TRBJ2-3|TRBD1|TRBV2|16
TGTGCCAGCAGTGGAAACAGGGGCAGGGGTACAGATACGCAGTATTTT
CASSGNRGRGTDTQYF
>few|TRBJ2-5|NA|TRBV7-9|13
TGTGCCGGCAGCCCAGGGGTTGGGGAGACCCAGTACTTC
CAGSPGVGETQYF
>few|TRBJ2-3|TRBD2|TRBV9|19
TGTGCCAGCAGCACAGGGACTAGCGGGGGGGTTGGTGTCACAGATACGCAGTATTTT
CASSTGTSGGVGVTDTQYF
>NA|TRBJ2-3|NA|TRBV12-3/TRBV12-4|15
TGTGCCAGCAGCCGGGTAGCGCCTAGCACAGATACGCAGTATTTT
CASSRVAPSTDTQYF
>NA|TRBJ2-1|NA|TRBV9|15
TGTGCCAGCAGCGTAGAACTAGTCGGTGGGAATGAGCAGTTCTTC
CASSVELVGGNEQFF
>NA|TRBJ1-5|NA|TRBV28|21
TGTGCCAGCAGTTTACCCCCACGCTTAGGGGGGAATCAAAGAAGCAATCAGCCCCAGCATTTT
CASSLPPRLGGNQRSNQPQHF
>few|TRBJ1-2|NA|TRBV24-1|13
TGTGCCACCAGTGATATACAGGGTCGGGGCTACACCTTC
CATSDIQGRGYTF
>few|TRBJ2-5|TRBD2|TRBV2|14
TGTGCCAGCAGACCGTGGGGGGGTCAAGAGACCCAGTACTTC
CASRPWGGQETQYF
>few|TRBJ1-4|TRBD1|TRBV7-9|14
TGTGCCAGCAGCCGGACAGGGACTAATGAAAAACTGTTTTTT
CASSRTGTNEKLFF
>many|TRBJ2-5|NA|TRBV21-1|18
TGTGCCAGCAGCAAAAAGGGGGCAAACTGTCGGGGGCGTGGGACCCAGTACTTC
CASSKKGANCRGRGTQYF
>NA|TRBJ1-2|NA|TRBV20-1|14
TGCAGTACTAGTCGGGGGCCCCTACGATCCGGCTACACCTTC
CSTSRGPLRSGYTF
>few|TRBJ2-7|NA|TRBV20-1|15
TGCAGTGCTAGAGATCGCGGGACACTTTCCTACGAGCAGTACTTC
CSARDRGTLSYEQYF
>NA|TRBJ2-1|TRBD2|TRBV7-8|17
TGTGCCAGCAGCCTGACTAGCGGGGGGCTTCCGCACAATGAGCAGTTCTTC
CASSLTSGGLPHNEQFF
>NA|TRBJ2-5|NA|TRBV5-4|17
TGTGCCAGCAGCTCCCGACTGGGCGGGGTAATCCAAGAGACCCAGTACTTC
CASSSRLGGVIQETQYF
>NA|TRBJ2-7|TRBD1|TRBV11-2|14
TGTGCCAGCAGGGGGACAGAGAGTTCAATCGAGCAGTACTTC
CASRGTESSIEQYF
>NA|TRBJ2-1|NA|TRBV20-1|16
TGCAGTGCTAGGCCCCTCGTGGGGAGGACGGACAATGAGCAGTTCTTC
CSARPLVGRTDNEQFF
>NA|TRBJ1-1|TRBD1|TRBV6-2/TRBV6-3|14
TGTGCCAGCAGTTCCAACAGGGGGAACACTGAAACTTTCTTT
CASSSNRGNTETFF
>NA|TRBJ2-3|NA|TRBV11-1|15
TGTGCCAGCAGCTTACCGATCGGGGGCACAGATACGCAGTATTTT
CASSLPIGGTDTQYF
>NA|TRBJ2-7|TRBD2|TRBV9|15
TGTGCCAGCAGCGCATTACAGACTAGCGGTTCCGAGCAGTACTTC
CASSALQTSGSEQYF
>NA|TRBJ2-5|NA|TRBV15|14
TGTGCCACCAGCAGCGAACTACAAGAAGAGACCCAGTACTTC
CATSSELQEETQYF
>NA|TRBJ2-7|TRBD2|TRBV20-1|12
TGCAGTGCTAGTGCAGGGAGGGACGAGCAGTACTTC
CSASAGRDEQYF
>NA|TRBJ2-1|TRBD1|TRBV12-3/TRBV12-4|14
TGTGCCGGCAGGACCGGGACAGGGACATATGAGCAGTTCTTC
CAGRTGTGTYEQFF
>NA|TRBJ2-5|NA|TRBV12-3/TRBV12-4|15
TGTGCCAGCAGTCCTTGTGGGACCCACGAACAGACCCAGTACTTC
CASSPCGTHEQTQYF
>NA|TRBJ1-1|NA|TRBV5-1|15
TGCGCCAGCAGCTTGGGCGGGGGGTTCTTCACTGAAGCTTTCTTT
CASSLGGGFFTEAFF
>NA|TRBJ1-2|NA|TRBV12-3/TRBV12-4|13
TGTGCCAGCAGTTTATGGCCCTCGGCAGGCTACACCTTC
CASSLWPSAGYTF
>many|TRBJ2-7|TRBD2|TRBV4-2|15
TGTGCCAGCAGCCAAGATTCCACTAGCGGATACGAGCAGTACTTC
CASSQDSTSGYEQYF
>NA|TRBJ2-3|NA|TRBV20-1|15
TGCTGTGCTAGTGGCTTTGGCTCCCACACAGATACGCAGTATTTT
CCASGFGSHTDTQYF
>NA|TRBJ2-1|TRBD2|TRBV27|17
TGTGCCAGCTCCCTTATTACCAGGACTAGCGTTTACAATGAGCAGTTCTTC
CASSLITRTSVYNEQFF
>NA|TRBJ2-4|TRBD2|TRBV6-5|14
TGTGCCAGCAGTCGGACTAGCGCAAAAAACATTCAGTACTTC
CASSRTSAKNIQYF
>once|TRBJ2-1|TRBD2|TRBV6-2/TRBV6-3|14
TGTGCCAGCAGTTACTCGCGACTAGCCAATGAGCAGTTCTTC
CASSYSRLANEQFF
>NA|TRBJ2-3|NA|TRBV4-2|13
TGTGCCAGCAGCCAAGATTTCGGCAAACCGCAGTATTTT
CASSQDFGKPQYF
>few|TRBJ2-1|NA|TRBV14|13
TGTGCCAGCAGCCAAGTCGCGTTAAATGAGCAGTTCTTC
CASSQVALNEQFF
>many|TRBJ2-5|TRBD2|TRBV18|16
TGTGCCAGCTCACCACCGAGACTAGCGGGGTTGGAGACCCAGTACTTC
CASSPPRLAGLETQYF
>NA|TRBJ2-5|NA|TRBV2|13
TGTGCCAGCAGACCGGGACAACAAGAGACCCAGTACTTC
CASRPGQQETQYF
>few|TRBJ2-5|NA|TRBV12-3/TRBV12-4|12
TGTGCCAGCAGGGGACCCGCGGTCGCCCAGTACTTC
CASRGPAVAQYF
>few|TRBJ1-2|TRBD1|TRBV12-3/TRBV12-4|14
TGTGCCAGCAGCCCAGGGGGAAAAAACTATGGCTACACCTTC
CASSPGGKNYGYTF
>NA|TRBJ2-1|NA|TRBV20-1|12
TGCAGTGCTAGAGATCGGGCGAATGAGCAGTTCTTC
CSARDRANEQFF
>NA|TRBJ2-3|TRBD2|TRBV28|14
TGTGCCAGCATCGGGGGGAGGAGCACAGATACGCAGTATTTT
CASIGGRSTDTQYF
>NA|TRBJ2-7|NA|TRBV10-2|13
TGCGCCAGCAGGGCTCCTAACTCCTACGAGCAGTACTTC
CASRAPNSYEQYF
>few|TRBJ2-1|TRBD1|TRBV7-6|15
TGTGCCAGCAACTCGGCCAGGGGGACCTACAATGAGCAGTTCTTC
CASNSARGTYNEQFF
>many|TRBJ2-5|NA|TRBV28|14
TGTGCCAGCAGTCCCGGACAACCGGGGGAGACCCAGTACTTC
CASSPGQPGETQYF